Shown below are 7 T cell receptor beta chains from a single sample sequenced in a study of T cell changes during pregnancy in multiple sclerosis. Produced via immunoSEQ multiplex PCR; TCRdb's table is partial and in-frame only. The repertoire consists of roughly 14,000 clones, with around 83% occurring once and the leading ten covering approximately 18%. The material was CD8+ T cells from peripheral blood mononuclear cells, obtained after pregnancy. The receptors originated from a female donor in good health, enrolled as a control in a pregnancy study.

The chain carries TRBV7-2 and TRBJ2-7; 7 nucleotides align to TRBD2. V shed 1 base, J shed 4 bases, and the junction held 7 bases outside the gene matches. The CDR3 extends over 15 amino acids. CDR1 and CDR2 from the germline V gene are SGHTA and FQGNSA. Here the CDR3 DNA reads TGTGCCAGCAGCTTAGGTGGGGCGGGGGTGTACGAGCAGTACTTC. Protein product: CASSLGGAGVYEQYF.

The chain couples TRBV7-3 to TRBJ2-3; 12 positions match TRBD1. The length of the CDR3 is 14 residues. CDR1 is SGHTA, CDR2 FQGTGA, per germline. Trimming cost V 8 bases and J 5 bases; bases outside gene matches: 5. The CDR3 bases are TGTGCCAGCGGGACAGGGGGCGCAGGAGATACGCAGTATTTT. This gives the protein CASGTGGAGDTQYF.

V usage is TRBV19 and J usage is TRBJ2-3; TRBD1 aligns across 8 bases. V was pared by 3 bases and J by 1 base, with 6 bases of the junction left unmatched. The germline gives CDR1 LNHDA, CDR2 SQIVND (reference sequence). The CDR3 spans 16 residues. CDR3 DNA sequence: TGTGCCAGTAGTATCCAGGGGGCCCACGGCACAGATACGCAGTATTTT. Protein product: CASSIQGAHGTDTQYF.

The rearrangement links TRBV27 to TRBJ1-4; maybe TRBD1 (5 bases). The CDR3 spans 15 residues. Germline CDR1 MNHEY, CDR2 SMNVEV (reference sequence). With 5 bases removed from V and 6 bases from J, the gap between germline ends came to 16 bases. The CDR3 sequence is CASSPGAASDEKLFF. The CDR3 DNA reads TGTGCCAGCAGTCCTGGGGCAGCCTCTGATGAAAAACTGTTTTTT.

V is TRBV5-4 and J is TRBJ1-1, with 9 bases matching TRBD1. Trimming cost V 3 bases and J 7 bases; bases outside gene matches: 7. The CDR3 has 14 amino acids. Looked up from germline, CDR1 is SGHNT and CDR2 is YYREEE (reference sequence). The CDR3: CASSSKQGADEAFF. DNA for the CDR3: TGTGCCAGCAGCTCAAAACAGGGGGCGGATGAAGCTTTCTTT.

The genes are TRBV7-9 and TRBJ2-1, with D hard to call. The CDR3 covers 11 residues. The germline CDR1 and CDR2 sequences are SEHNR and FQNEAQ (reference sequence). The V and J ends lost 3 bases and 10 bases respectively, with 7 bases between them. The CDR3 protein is CASSFTREQFF. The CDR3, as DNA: TGTGCCAGCAGCTTTACACGAGAGCAGTTCTTC.

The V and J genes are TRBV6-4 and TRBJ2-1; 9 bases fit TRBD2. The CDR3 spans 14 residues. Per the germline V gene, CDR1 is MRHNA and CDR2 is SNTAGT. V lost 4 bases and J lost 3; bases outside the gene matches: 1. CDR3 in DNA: TGTGCCAGCAGTGTAGCGGGAGACTACAATGAGCAGTTCTTC. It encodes CASSVAGDYNEQFF.